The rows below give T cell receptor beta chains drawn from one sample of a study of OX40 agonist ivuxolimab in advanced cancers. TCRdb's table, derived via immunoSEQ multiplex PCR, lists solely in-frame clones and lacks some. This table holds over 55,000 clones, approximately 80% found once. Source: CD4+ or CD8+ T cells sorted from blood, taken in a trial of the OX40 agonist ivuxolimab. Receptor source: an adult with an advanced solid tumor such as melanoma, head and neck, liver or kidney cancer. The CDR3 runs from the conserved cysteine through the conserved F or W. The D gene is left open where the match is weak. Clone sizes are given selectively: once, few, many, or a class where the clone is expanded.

DNA: TGTGCCAGCAGGGATACAGGGGGCTACGAGCAGTACTTC
CDR3: CASRDTGGYEQYF
J: TRBJ2-7
D: TRBD1
size: once
V: TRBV6-6

DNA: TGTGCCAGCAGCTACCCGGGAGGGCTTGAGACCCAGTACTTC
CDR3: CASSYPGGLETQYF
J: TRBJ2-5
D: TRBD2
size: NA
V: TRBV6-6

DNA: TGCGCCAGCAGCTTGGACAGGACCCACTATGGCTACACCTTC
CDR3: CASSLDRTHYGYTF
J: TRBJ1-2
D: NA
size: NA
V: TRBV5-1

DNA: TGTGCCAGCAGCTTATCCCTAGCGGGAGCGGCGCACACCGGGGAGCTGTTTTTT
CDR3: CASSLSLAGAAHTGELFF
J: TRBJ2-2
D: TRBD2
size: NA
V: TRBV7-8

DNA: TGCGCCAGCCCGGCGGGACTAGCGGGAGACGACGAGCAGTACTTC
CDR3: CASPAGLAGDDEQYF
J: TRBJ2-7
D: TRBD2
size: NA
V: TRBV10-1

DNA: TGCGCCAGCAGCTTGGTAGGGGGAGCTCTAGATACGCAGTATTTT
CDR3: CASSLVGGALDTQYF
J: TRBJ2-3
D: NA
size: NA
V: TRBV5-1

DNA: TGTGCCAGCAGCGCAGGGGCCTCGGACACTGAAGCTTTCTTT
CDR3: CASSAGASDTEAFF
J: TRBJ1-1
D: NA
size: NA
V: TRBV9

DNA: TGTGCCAGCCGAGGACAGGGGGCAATGAACACTGAAGCTTTCTTT
CDR3: CASRGQGAMNTEAFF
J: TRBJ1-1
D: TRBD1
size: NA
V: TRBV2

DNA: TGTGCCAGCAGCCTACGGTCCATGAACACTGAAGCTTTCTTT
CDR3: CASSLRSMNTEAFF
J: TRBJ1-1
D: NA
size: NA
V: TRBV7-2

DNA: TGTGCCAGCAGTCAGGGACACGCGAACACTGAAGCTTTCTTT
CDR3: CASSQGHANTEAFF
J: TRBJ1-1
D: NA
size: few
V: TRBV6-5

DNA: TGTGCCAGCAGTGAGGACAGGGGTACGCCCCAGCATTTT
CDR3: CASSEDRGTPQHF
J: TRBJ1-5
D: TRBD1
size: once
V: TRBV6-6

DNA: TGTGCCAGTAGCCTATCGAGGACAGGGGGCACTGAAGCTTTCTTT
CDR3: CASSLSRTGGTEAFF
J: TRBJ1-1
D: TRBD1
size: few
V: TRBV19

DNA: TGTGCCAGTAGTGAGATGGACAGGGCCCACGAGCAGTACTTC
CDR3: CASSEMDRAHEQYF
J: TRBJ2-7
D: TRBD1
size: NA
V: TRBV19

DNA: TGTGCCAGCAGTCGTGGGACAGCTAATGAAAAACTGTTTTTT
CDR3: CASSRGTANEKLFF
J: TRBJ1-4
D: TRBD1
size: NA
V: TRBV6-6

DNA: TGTGCCAGCAGCTTGGCGGGACTAGCCCAGGAGAATGAGCAGTTCTTC
CDR3: CASSLAGLAQENEQFF
J: TRBJ2-1
D: TRBD2
size: NA
V: TRBV5-4

DNA: TGCGCCAGCAGCTTGGTCGGCGACTCCTACGAGCAGTACTTC
CDR3: CASSLVGDSYEQYF
J: TRBJ2-7
D: NA
size: NA
V: TRBV5-1

DNA: TGTGCCAGCAGAGCAGACAGGGCAGCCTCCTACGAGCAGTACTTC
CDR3: CASRADRAASYEQYF
J: TRBJ2-7
D: TRBD1
size: NA
V: TRBV2

DNA: TGTGCCAGCAGTGCGACGCTAGGTGGAGAGACCCAGTACTTC
CDR3: CASSATLGGETQYF
J: TRBJ2-5
D: NA
size: NA
V: TRBV2

DNA: TGTGCCAGCAGGCGTGCGCCGGGACAGGGTGGATTTGGCTACACCTTC
CDR3: CASRRAPGQGGFGYTF
J: TRBJ1-2
D: TRBD1
size: few
V: TRBV11-2

DNA: TGTGCCAGCAGTGAAAGTTATACAGGGAATGGCTACACCTTC
CDR3: CASSESYTGNGYTF
J: TRBJ1-2
D: NA
size: NA
V: TRBV6-1

DNA: TGTGCCAGCAGCCCGGGACGGAAAGGACGGGAGACCCAGTACTTC
CDR3: CASSPGRKGRETQYF
J: TRBJ2-5
D: NA
size: once
V: TRBV6-6

DNA: TGCGCCAGCAGCCAAGTGTCCGGGGCACACGAGCAGTACTTC
CDR3: CASSQVSGAHEQYF
J: TRBJ2-7
D: NA
size: NA
V: TRBV4-1

DNA: TGTGCCTGGAAGAGTTTTATCCTCACGGGGAACACCGGGGAGCTGTTTTTT
CDR3: CAWKSFILTGNTGELFF
J: TRBJ2-2
D: NA
size: NA
V: TRBV30

DNA: TGCGCCAGCAGCCCGGGACAGTTGGACTTCCAAGAGACCCAGTACTTC
CDR3: CASSPGQLDFQETQYF
J: TRBJ2-5
D: TRBD1
size: NA
V: TRBV5-1

DNA: TGTGCCAGCAGCCAGACAGGGGCTGGAAACACCATATATTTT
CDR3: CASSQTGAGNTIYF
J: TRBJ1-3
D: TRBD1
size: NA
V: TRBV14

DNA: TGTGCCAGCAGTCGCAGCAGGGAAGGCTACACCTTC
CDR3: CASSRSREGYTF
J: TRBJ1-2
D: NA
size: NA
V: TRBV27

DNA: TGTGCCAGCAGGGACACTCACTACCACACAGATACGCAGTATTTT
CDR3: CASRDTHYHTDTQYF
J: TRBJ2-3
D: NA
size: NA
V: TRBV6-5

DNA: TGTGCCACCAGCAGAGATCTGTGGGGTAGCCTGTACCAAGAGACCCAGTACTTC
CDR3: CATSRDLWGSLYQETQYF
J: TRBJ2-5
D: NA
size: NA
V: TRBV15

DNA: TGTGCCAGCAGCAACCCTTTACAGGGGTATGGCTACACCTTC
CDR3: CASSNPLQGYGYTF
J: TRBJ1-2
D: TRBD1
size: NA
V: TRBV6-5

DNA: TGCGCCAGCAGCTTAAACGCAGGCGGCTACGAGCAGTACTTC
CDR3: CASSLNAGGYEQYF
J: TRBJ2-7
D: NA
size: NA
V: TRBV5-1

DNA: TGTGCCAGTACCTTTTTGGATACGCAGTATTTT
CDR3: CASTFLDTQYF
J: TRBJ2-3
D: NA
size: NA
V: TRBV19

DNA: TGTGCCACCAGCAGAGAGTACAGTACGACTGAAGCTTTCTTT
CDR3: CATSREYSTTEAFF
J: TRBJ1-1
D: NA
size: NA
V: TRBV15

DNA: TGTGCCACCAGCAGATCGGGACTTTCCTACGAGCAGTACTTC
CDR3: CATSRSGLSYEQYF
J: TRBJ2-7
D: NA
size: once
V: TRBV15

DNA: TGTGCCAGCTCACCAGAACAGTCTAGCTACGAGCAGTACTTC
CDR3: CASSPEQSSYEQYF
J: TRBJ2-7
D: NA
size: NA
V: TRBV18

DNA: TGTGCCAGCAGAGGACAGACCTATGGCTACACCTTC
CDR3: CASRGQTYGYTF
J: TRBJ1-2
D: NA
size: NA
V: TRBV27

DNA: TGTGCCAGCAAGGAGACGAATAATGAAAAACTGTTTTTT
CDR3: CASKETNNEKLFF
J: TRBJ1-4
D: NA
size: NA
V: TRBV2

DNA: TGTGCCAGCAGCCGACAGGAGAACACTGAAGCTTTCTTT
CDR3: CASSRQENTEAFF
J: TRBJ1-1
D: NA
size: NA
V: TRBV11-3

DNA: TGTGCCAGCAGTGAAGGTCCGGGTCGGGGAACAGGGACCTATGGCTACACCTTC
CDR3: CASSEGPGRGTGTYGYTF
J: TRBJ1-2
D: NA
size: NA
V: TRBV6-1

DNA: TGTGCCAGCAGTTACCCTACCAATCTAAAGTACAATGAGCAGTTCTTC
CDR3: CASSYPTNLKYNEQFF
J: TRBJ2-1
D: NA
size: NA
V: TRBV6-6

DNA: TGCGCCAGCAGCCAAGATGACATCAACTCCTACGAGCAGTACTTC
CDR3: CASSQDDINSYEQYF
J: TRBJ2-7
D: NA
size: NA
V: TRBV4-1

DNA: TGTGCCAGCAGTTACACGACAGTCATGAACACTGAAGCTTTCTTT
CDR3: CASSYTTVMNTEAFF
J: TRBJ1-1
D: NA
size: NA
V: TRBV6-5

DNA: TGTGCCAGCTCACCCGGTAGAGGAAATGAAAAACTGTTTTTT
CDR3: CASSPGRGNEKLFF
J: TRBJ1-4
D: NA
size: NA
V: TRBV18

DNA: TGTGCCAGCAGTCGGGACTCGACAGATACGCAGTATTTT
CDR3: CASSRDSTDTQYF
J: TRBJ2-3
D: NA
size: few
V: TRBV7-2

DNA: TGTGCCAGCAGCTCGAGGAACACCGACACAGATACGCAGTATTTT
CDR3: CASSSRNTDTDTQYF
J: TRBJ2-3
D: NA
size: NA
V: TRBV7-9

DNA: TGCGCCAGCAGTGAGTGGGGGGACAGGGTGTCCTACGAGCAGTACTTC
CDR3: CASSEWGDRVSYEQYF
J: TRBJ2-7
D: TRBD1
size: few
V: TRBV10-2

DNA: TGTGCCAGCGAGGGGGGCCTACCACCCTACGAGCAGTACTTC
CDR3: CASEGGLPPYEQYF
J: TRBJ2-7
D: NA
size: NA
V: TRBV19

DNA: TGTGCCAGCAGTTCTACACCGAGTCCCGCAGATACGCAGTATTTT
CDR3: CASSSTPSPADTQYF
J: TRBJ2-3
D: NA
size: NA
V: TRBV6-5

DNA: TGTGCCAGCACGCGTTACAATGAGCAGTTCTTC
CDR3: CASTRYNEQFF
J: TRBJ2-1
D: NA
size: NA
V: TRBV19

DNA: TGTGCCAGCAGTGAAGGAGCGACCCCTTACCATGAGCAGTTCTTC
CDR3: CASSEGATPYHEQFF
J: TRBJ2-1
D: NA
size: NA
V: TRBV6-1